This TCR beta chain was captured by sequencing in a study of T cell responses to AZD1222 COVID-19 vaccine (dated by TCRdb to the early 2020s). Study-wide context: A total of 233 trial participants underwent TCR sequencing, of whom roughly 210 had received two doses of AZD1222 and approximately 25 had received two doses of the MenACWY control vaccine. Trial participants were enrolled by age into subgroups of 18-55, 56-69 and 70-plus years, and roughly 160, 29 and 62 TCR-sequenced participants, respectively, were included in these subgroups.

The paper as a whole reports these results and caveats: Spike-specific TCR breadth and depth rose significantly after two AZD1222 doses compared with day 0 and with MenACWY recipients. Most participants were white British and females outnumbered males, and the authors suggested that clonal diversity may have been underestimated. Because no day 14 peak-response samples were available, the repertoires could be characterized only after the peak T cell response. The vaccine-associated CD4 TCRs covered the entire spike protein, and the dominant responses fell in regions 160-218 and 743-854. The 56-69-year group was small, and its depth increase did not reach significance, likely because of low power. Nearly half of unique spike-specific TCRs reportedly recognized epitopes outside regions mutated in the B.1.351 and B.1.1.7 variants. Only a handful of AZD1222 recipients were SARS-CoV-2 seropositive at baseline, limiting conclusions about previously exposed vaccinees.

The sample's time point, from its label and the paper: baseline before first vaccination. What the treatment or condition label conveys for this sample: meningococcal conjugate vaccine given as trial control. Samples from vaccinated people were obtained from the UK trials COV001 and COV002, which included a single-blind randomized controlled phase 2/3 trial of AZD1222 (ChAdOx1 nCoV-19) in healthy adults. For TCRbeta chain sequencing, PBMC samples were collected from trial participants at day 0 and at day 28 after the second dose. The CDR3 regions of human TCRbeta chains were subjected to immunosequencing. From the authors' description of their analysis: TCRs in the repertoires were compared against a reference library of SARS-CoV-2-specific TCRs that had been generated with the MIRA antigen-specificity platform. Breadth was defined as the fraction of unique TCRs that were SARS-CoV-2-associated, and depth was defined as the fraction of total T cells that were SARS-CoV-2-associated. Using the MIRA data, each spike-specific TCR was assigned both to the spike region to which the TCR was reactive and to a CD4 or CD8 class. Log10-transformed breadth and depth values were compared by one-way ANOVA with Sidak's multiple comparisons tests. The table was pulled from immuneACCESS by TCRdb, which kept in-frame rearrangements only. Such tables lose some clones; where checked, under half of the loss comes from unresolved V genes, and the rest has no known cause. V, J and clone size were drawn from that table, and D and trimming were deduced from the DNA. The sample has about 220,000 clones on record, more than 85% of them singletons. The ten biggest clones cover 1% of the sample.

Note on this clone: Its antigen is unknown. No base quality information exists; no much larger clone differs at one position.

The sample consisted of peripheral blood, taken on day 0 of MenACWY control vaccination. The source of this sequence is an adult in good health.

The CDR3 region has the sequence CASSPPLGPGGTEAFF. Here is the DNA: TGTGCCAGCAGCCCGCCATTGGGCCCGGGGGGCACTGAAGCTTTCTTT. The sequence is built from TRBV3-1 (or the pseudogene TRBV3-2) and TRBJ1-1; the D region possibly corresponds to TRBD1 (5 bases align). For CDR1 and CDR2, the germline V gene (reference sequence) lists LGHDT and YNNKEL. V loses 4 bases of germline sequence and J loses 4 bases, and the interval between the two ends is 19 bases. The CDR3 sequence holds 16 residues, the cysteine and phenylalanine included. Only the CDR3 DNA is retained, 48 bases long and in frame from the first base.